The 28 T cell receptor beta chains in this list originate from one sample, sequenced in a study of shared clonotypes between healthy human individuals. The protocol was immunoSEQ multiplex PCR, while the TCRdb copy is restricted to in-frame clones and leaves out a portion. The sample has some 1,400,000 clones, approximately 96% seen once; the top ten hold roughly 1.1%. Sequencing input: naive CD4+ T cells sorted from blood. Described subset: CD45RA+ positively selected. The receptor source for this set is a young man in good health.

This clone was seen only once. In the same sample, other DNA sequences code for this CDR3. This chain uses TRBV30 with TRBJ1-5; D is unresolved. Trimming removed 0 bases from V and 1 base from J, with 4 bases in between. Germline lookup yields CDR1 GTSNPN and CDR2 SVGIG (reference sequence). This CDR3 has 13 residues. As DNA, the CDR3 is TGTGCCTGGAGTGTGGGCAGCAATCAGCCCCAGCATTTT. It codes for CAWSVGSNQPQHF.

This chain links TRBV7-9 with TRBJ2-5, with TRBD1 matching over 9 bases. This CDR3 comprises 18 residues. J lost 5 bases, V lost 0 bases, and 13 bases had no gene match. Germline CDR1 is SEHNR and CDR2 is FQNEAQ (reference sequence). The DNA for the CDR3 is TGTGCCAGCAGCTTAGCAAAAGGGACAGGGTGGTTTCAGGAGACCCAGTACTTC. Encoded protein: CASSLAKGTGWFQETQYF.

The genes are TRBV4-1 and TRBJ1-2, with D hard to call. This CDR3 comprises 17 residues. V shed 1 base and J shed 3 bases, with 18 bases lying between them. Germline assignment: CDR1 MGHRA and CDR2 YSYEKL. The DNA of the CDR3 is TGCGCCAGCAGCCAAGCTCCACCACCCGAGAAGGACTATGGCTACACCTTC. Its translation: CASSQAPPPEKDYGYTF.

Remarks on this clone: At one end the junction does not follow the germline gene, possibly because of a read error. The chain joins TRBV7-7 to TRBJ2-1, with 8 bases identical to TRBD2. CDR1 and CDR2 from the germline V gene are SSHAT and FNYEAQ (reference sequence). The CDR3 has 14 amino acids. CDR3 in DNA: TGTGCTAGCAGCTCCGGACTAGCCTCCAATGAGCAGTTCTTC. Its translation is CASSSGLASNEQFF.

The CDR3 loop reads CASSEALGPGELFF. The CDR3, as DNA: TGTGCCAGCAGTGAAGCGCTAGGTCCCGGGGAGCTGTTTTTT. The rearrangement links TRBV6-1 to TRBJ2-2, with D hard to call. CDR3 length equals 14 residues. The V end was cut by 0 bases, the J end by 6 bases, with 8 bases between. In germline, CDR1 is MNHNS, CDR2 SASEGT.

This clone has more than one count but fewer than ten. The chain links TRBV18 to TRBJ2-2; 9 nucleotides line up with TRBD1. Germline values: CDR1 KGHSH, CDR2 LQKENI. There are 16 residues in the CDR3. The junction had 9 bases not matched to a gene; V was cut back by 8 bases and J by 2 bases. The DNA for the CDR3 is TGTGCCAGCCATGGACAGGGGCCTACCAACACCGGGGAGCTGTTTTTT. As protein: CASHGQGPTNTGELFF.

The chain has TRBV28 and TRBJ1-3; D is ambiguous. V was pared by 2 bases and J by 2 bases, with 16 bases between. This CDR3 contains 17 residues. The germline gives CDR1 MDHEN, CDR2 SYDVKM. The CDR3 sequence: CASSLRDRASTGNTIYF. In nucleotides, the CDR3 is TGTGCCAGCAGTTTACGTGATAGGGCGTCAACTGGAAACACCATATATTTT. The full variable domain, rest sourced from reference TRBV28 and TRBJ1-3, is DVKVTQSSRYLVKRTGEKVFLECVQDMDHENMFWYRQDPGLGLRLIYFSYDVKMKEKGDIPEGYSVSREKKERFSLILESASTNQTSMYLCASSLRDRASTGNTIYFGEGSWLTVV.

The chain employs TRBV4-3 and TRBJ1-1, with D perhaps matching TRBD1 (5 bases). V was trimmed by 4 bases and J by 5 bases, leaving 20 bases between them. The CDR3 sequence is 16 residues long. Germline-derived CDR1 and CDR2 are LGHNA and YSLEER. CDR3 loop: CASSPNSAGQGTEAFF. The CDR3 nucleotides read TGCGCCAGCAGCCCCAATTCCGCCGGCCAGGGTACTGAAGCTTTCTTT.

This chain joins TRBV9 and TRBJ2-3, with TRBD2 matching 13 bases. Germline values: CDR1 SGDLS, CDR2 YYNGEE. The length of the CDR3 is 16 residues. V lost 4 bases, J lost 4 bases, and 6 bases stayed unmatched. CDR3 DNA: TGTGCCAGCAGCCGAGGACTAGCGGGAGTGGCAGATACGCAGTATTTT. Amino acid sequence: CASSRGLAGVADTQYF.

On this clone itself: This sample also contains other DNA sequences that code for the same CDR3. The genes are TRBV29-1 and TRBJ2-5; D gene unclear. There are 11 residues in the CDR3. V shed 1 base and J shed 5 bases, with 5 bases lying between them. In germline, CDR1 is SQVTM, CDR2 ANQGSEA. CDR3 sequence reads: CSVEVGETQYF. The CDR3 bases are TGCAGCGTTGAAGTTGGTGAGACCCAGTACTTC.

The genes are TRBV29-1 and TRBJ1-1, with TRBD1 as a possible D gene (6 bases). This CDR3 region has 14 residues. Germline loops: CDR1 SQVTM, CDR2 ANQGSEA. With 1 base removed from V and 4 bases from J, the gap between germline ends came to 13 bases. The CDR3 here is CSVEVTRGPTEAFF. As DNA, the CDR3 is TGCAGCGTTGAAGTAACCAGGGGCCCCACTGAAGCTTTCTTT. Filled out from reference TRBV29-1 and TRBJ1-1, the complete variable domain reads SAVISQKPSRDICQRGTSLTIQCQVDSQVTMMFWYRQQPGQSLTLIATANQGSEATYESGFVIDKFPISRPNLTFSTLTVSNMSPEDSSIYLCSVEVTRGPTEAFFGQGTRLTVV.

V usage is TRBV5-4 and J usage is TRBJ2-2; no firm D call. This CDR3 spans 14 amino acids. Trimming left V 1 base short and J 3 bases short, with 7 bases between. Germline V CDR1 and CDR2: SGHNT, YYREEE (reference sequence). This CDR3 reads CASSLFAHTGELFF. CDR3 nucleotide sequence: TGTGCCAGCAGCTTGTTTGCCCACACCGGGGAGCTGTTTTTT.

This sequence joins TRBV29-1 and TRBJ2-7; D is perhaps TRBD1 or TRBD2 (7 bases each). The CDR3 sequence is 14 residues long. The germline V and J ends were trimmed by 4 bases and 2 bases, with 15 bases remaining between them. The germline gives CDR1 SQVTM, CDR2 ANQGSEA. The CDR3 spells CSVGREGAPYEQYF. DNA of the CDR3: TGCAGCGTTGGAAGGGAGGGGGCCCCCTACGAGCAGTACTTC.

V and J are TRBV14 and TRBJ2-7; 11 nucleotides agree with TRBD2. After removal of 2 bases from V and 4 bases from J, the junction contained 4 bases not matched to a gene. CDR1 and CDR2 (germline): SGHDN, FVKESK. This CDR3 spans 15 amino acids. CDR3 coding DNA: TGTGCCAGCAGCCAATTGACTAGCGGGGCGTACGAGCAGTACTTC. This sequence encodes CASSQLTSGAYEQYF.

The chain has TRBV5-1 and TRBJ2-2; 11 nucleotides agree with TRBD1. This CDR3 spans 17 amino acids. Germline V lookup: CDR1 SGHRS, CDR2 YFSETQ. V trimming: 0 bases; J trimming: 3 bases; junction bases outside the gene matches: 4. The CDR3 DNA follows: TGCGCCAGCAGCTTGGGTCGGACAGGGGGCGACACCGGGGAGCTGTTTTTT. This translates into CASSLGRTGGDTGELFF. The whole variable domain, remainder taken from reference TRBV5-1 and TRBJ2-2, is KAGVTQTPRYLIKTRGQQVTLSCSPISGHRSVSWYQQTPGQGLQFLFEYFSETQRNKGNFPGRFSGRQFSNSRSEMNVSTLELGDSALYLCASSLGRTGGDTGELFFGEGSRLTVL.

The rearrangement links TRBV5-1 to TRBJ2-5; the match to TRBD2 covers 9 bases. CDR3 length: 14 residues. The germline gives CDR1 SGHRS, CDR2 YFSETQ. The V and J ends lost 7 bases and 4 bases, in that order; junction bases with no gene match: 8. The CDR3 reads CASGIAGARETQYF. The CDR3 DNA reads as TGCGCCAGCGGGATAGCGGGAGCTAGAGAGACCCAGTACTTC.

This clone appeared a single time. J is TRBJ2-7 and V is TRBV5-4, with 9 positions matching TRBD2. After removal of 3 bases from V and 1 base from J, the junction contained 8 bases not matched to a gene. This CDR3 region has 16 residues. Germline CDR1 is SGHNT and CDR2 is YYREEE (reference sequence). The CDR3: CASSSGGGRVSYEQYF. The CDR3 DNA sequence: TGTGCCAGCAGCTCCGGTGGCGGGAGGGTGTCCTACGAGCAGTACTTC.

The genes are TRBV28 and TRBJ2-2, with TRBD2 identical over 14 bases. V was pared by 7 bases and J by 7 bases, with 8 bases of the junction left unmatched. The CDR3 runs 16 residues. The germline V gene has CDR1 MDHEN and CDR2 SYDVKM. The CDR3 loop is CASTLTGLAGVGELFF. The DNA of the CDR3 is TGTGCCAGCACTCTCACGGGACTAGCGGGAGTCGGGGAGCTGTTTTTT.

The gene calls are TRBV4-2 and TRBJ1-1; no firm D call. The CDR3 loop spans 14 amino acids. Trimming removed 3 bases at V and 0 bases at J, with 8 bases between. Germline V gene sequence: CDR1 LGHNA, CDR2 YNFKEQ. The CDR3 region is CASSQFPLNTEAFF. Written as DNA, the CDR3 is TGTGCCAGCAGCCAGTTTCCATTGAACACTGAAGCTTTCTTT.

This clone has a handful of counts. V is TRBV5-1 and J is TRBJ2-1; D uncertain. The CDR3 has 14 amino acids. CDR1 is SGHRS and CDR2 is YFSETQ in the germline V gene. The V gene lost 5 bases and the J gene lost 9 bases, with 18 bases spanning the gap. The CDR3 DNA sequence: TGCGCCAGCAGGCCGGACCCGTCCTGGGGTGAGCAGTTCTTC. Its protein product is CASRPDPSWGEQFF.

This rearrangement joins TRBV5-1 to TRBJ1-3; TRBD1 might be the D (6 bases). V was clipped by 3 bases and J by 8 bases, with 18 bases between them. Looked up from germline, CDR1 is SGHRS and CDR2 is YFSETQ. This CDR3 contains 15 residues. CDR3 in DNA: TGCGCCAGCAGCTCTGAGGGGGATCCCGGGGACACCATATATTTT. Its protein product is CASSSEGDPGDTIYF.

The chain carries TRBV18 and TRBJ2-1; D call uncertain. The germline V gene encodes CDR1 KGHSH and CDR2 LQKENI. CDR3 length: 13 amino acids. The V gene lost 4 bases and the J gene lost 4 bases, with 8 bases spanning the gap. This chain's CDR3 is CASSHGNYNEQFF. CDR3 bases: TGTGCCAGCTCACATGGGAATTACAATGAGCAGTTCTTC. Variable domain in full (rest from reference TRBV18 and TRBJ2-1): NAGVMQNPRHLVRRRGQEARLRCSPMKGHSHVYWYRQLPEEGLKFMVYLQKENIIDESGMPKERFSAEFPKEGPSILRIQQVVRGDSAAYFCASSHGNYNEQFFGPGTRLTVL.

V usage is TRBV12-5 and J usage is TRBJ1-2; 8 bases map to TRBD1. Trimming removed 7 bases from V and 7 bases from J; junction bases left unmatched: 14. Germline CDR1 reads LGHNT; CDR2 reads FRNRAP. This CDR3 contains 15 residues. CDR3 loop: CASAPRDRTQSGYTF. The CDR3 DNA is TGTGCTAGTGCCCCTAGGGACAGGACGCAATCTGGCTACACCTTC.

About this clone: This specimen includes other DNA sequences encoding the same CDR3. This chain connects TRBV6-5 to TRBJ2-1; a weak D match, TRBD2 (5 bases). V dropped 5 bases and J dropped 1 base, with 12 bases sitting between them. Germline lookup yields CDR1 MNHEY and CDR2 SVGAGI. This CDR3 spans 15 amino acids. The chain's CDR3 is CASSRTGGSYNEQFF. CDR3 in DNA: TGTGCCAGCAGTCGGACTGGCGGATCCTACAATGAGCAGTTCTTC.

The genes are TRBV5-4 and TRBJ2-5, with TRBD2 matching over 7 bases. The CDR3 length is 15 residues. Germline CDR1 SGHNT, CDR2 YYREEE (reference sequence). V gave up 4 bases and J gave up 2 bases; unmatched junction bases: 8. This CDR3 is CASSTKTSRQETQYF. The CDR3 DNA reads TGTGCCAGCAGCACCAAGACTAGCAGACAAGAGACCCAGTACTTC. Full variable domain (missing parts from reference TRBV5-4 and TRBJ2-5): ETGVTQSPTHLIKTRGQQVTLRCSSQSGHNTVSWYQQALGQGPQFIFQYYREEENGRGNFPPRFSGLQFPNYSSELNVNALELDDSALYLCASSTKTSRQETQYFGPGTRLLVL.

About this clone: The same CDR3 is also encoded by other DNA sequences in this sample. J is TRBJ1-1 and V is TRBV5-1; D is undetermined. V shed 0 bases and J shed 0 bases, with 6 bases lying between them. The CDR3 consists of 14 residues. Per germline, CDR1 SGHRS and CDR2 YFSETQ. The CDR3 sequence: CASSLAGMNTEAFF. The CDR3 DNA reads as TGCGCCAGCAGCTTGGCCGGAATGAACACTGAAGCTTTCTTT. The full variable domain, completed using reference TRBV5-1 and TRBJ1-1, is KAGVTQTPRYLIKTRGQQVTLSCSPISGHRSVSWYQQTPGQGLQFLFEYFSETQRNKGNFPGRFSGRQFSNSRSEMNVSTLELGDSALYLCASSLAGMNTEAFFGQGTRLTVV.

The chain employs TRBV11-2 and TRBJ1-2; no reliable D call. The CDR3 consists of 16 residues. Trimming pared 0 bases from V and 3 bases from J, leaving 14 bases between. From germline, CDR1 is SGHAT and CDR2 FQNNGV. The CDR3 DNA reads TGTGCCAGCAGCTTAGATACCGGCAATCGGTACTATGGCTACACCTTC. Translated: CASSLDTGNRYYGYTF.

CDR3: CASSGDRGEYEQYF. DNA of the CDR3: TGCGCCAGCAGCGGGGACAGGGGAGAGTACGAGCAGTACTTC. The genes are TRBV5-1 and TRBJ2-7; 10 nucleotides align to TRBD1. Trimming removed 4 bases from V and 4 bases from J; junction bases left unmatched: 5. The length of the CDR3 is 14 residues. The germline V gene encodes CDR1 SGHRS and CDR2 YFSETQ.